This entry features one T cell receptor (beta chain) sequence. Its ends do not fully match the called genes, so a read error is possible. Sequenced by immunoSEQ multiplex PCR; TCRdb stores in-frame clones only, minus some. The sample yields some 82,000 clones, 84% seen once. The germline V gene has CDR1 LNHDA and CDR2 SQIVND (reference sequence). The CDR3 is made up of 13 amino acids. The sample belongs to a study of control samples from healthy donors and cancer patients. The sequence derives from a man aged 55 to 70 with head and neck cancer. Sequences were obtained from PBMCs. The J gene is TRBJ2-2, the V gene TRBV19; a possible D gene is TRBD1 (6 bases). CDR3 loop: CAGRQARTGELFF. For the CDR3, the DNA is TGTGCCGGTAGACAGGCTAGGACCGGGGAGCTGTTTTTT.